The 27 T cell receptor beta chains in this list originate from one sample, sequenced in a study of neurological immune-mediated disorders. TCRdb analysed the 5' RACE reads with MiXCR anew, one entry per CDR3 protein. Of just over 30,000 distinct CDR3 sequences listed, around 5.9% are singletons. Sequencing was performed on CD4+ T cells from blood. These receptors were obtained from a woman aged 50 to 60 in good health.

In its sample, this clonotype was seen many times. A much bigger clone sits one base away, suggesting this may be a read error. V usage is TRBV7-9 and J usage is TRBJ2-2; unclear D gene. The CDR3 extends over 14 amino acids. From germline, CDR1 is SEHNR and CDR2 FQNEAQ (reference sequence). Deletions cut 2 bases from V and 0 bases from J, with 4 bases between. The CDR3 spells CASSLRANTGELFF. The CDR3 DNA is TGTGCCAGCAGCTTAAGGGCGAACACCGGGGAGCTGTTTTTT.

This clonotype was counted at least ten times. The rearrangement links TRBV2 to TRBJ1-5; no firm D call. V lost 1 base and J lost 10, with 14 bases in between. The germline V gene encodes CDR1 SNHLY and CDR2 FYNNEI. This CDR3 contains 14 residues. This chain's CDR3 is CASSEGGVLGPQHF. The CDR3 region has the DNA TGTGCCAGCAGTGAAGGCGGGGTCCTAGGACCCCAGCATTTT.

V gene TRBV20-1 combines with J gene TRBJ1-1, with D unresolved. Trimming stripped 6 bases from V and 5 bases from J, with 10 bases between. The CDR3 covers 11 residues. Germline V CDR1 and CDR2: DFQATT, SNEGSKA (reference sequence). This chain's CDR3 is CSARFWTEAFF. The CDR3 DNA sequence: TGCAGTGCACGCTTTTGGACTGAAGCTTTCTTT.

This clonotype was counted ten times or more. The J gene is TRBJ2-3, the V gene TRBV29-1; perhaps TRBD2 as D (6 bases). The CDR3 has 13 residues. CDR1 and CDR2 from the germline V gene are SQVTM and ANQGSEA. Trimming took off 4 bases at V and 1 base at J, with 9 bases between the two ends. CDR3: CSVGSSGTDTQYF. The CDR3, as DNA: TGCAGCGTTGGTTCTAGCGGCACAGATACGCAGTATTTT.

At least ten counts were recorded for this clonotype. The V gene is TRBV20-1, the J gene TRBJ2-1; D not certain. Trimming took 1 base from V and 3 from J, leaving 10 bases between them. This CDR3 is built from 14 residues. The V gene's germline CDR1 is DFQATT and CDR2 SNEGSKA (reference sequence). The CDR3 is CSARGPPNYNEQFF. In DNA, the CDR3 is TGCAGTGCTAGAGGGCCCCCGAACTACAATGAGCAGTTCTTC.

At least ten counts were recorded for this clonotype. The rearrangement uses TRBV29-1 and TRBJ2-1, with 13 nucleotides matching TRBD2. This CDR3 spans 14 amino acids. V lost 5 bases and J lost 6; bases outside the gene matches: 4. Per the germline V gene, CDR1 is SQVTM and CDR2 is ANQGSEA. CDR3 nucleotide sequence: TGCAGCGTTAGGACTAGCGGGAGTTTCAATGAGCAGTTCTTC. Amino acid sequence: CSVRTSGSFNEQFF.

This clonotype has at least ten counts. The rearrangement joins TRBV5-1 to TRBJ2-7; D could derive from TRBD1 or TRBD2 (5 bases each). This CDR3 contains 15 residues. Looked up from germline, CDR1 is SGHRS and CDR2 is YFSETQ. V dropped 0 bases and J dropped 4 bases, with 14 bases sitting between them. The CDR3 DNA is TGCGCCAGCAGCTTGGTGTGGCAGGGAGATTACGAGCAGTACTTC. Its translation is CASSLVWQGDYEQYF.

This clonotype was detected many times. This chain joins TRBV9 and TRBJ2-5; 13 bases align to TRBD2. The germline V gene encodes CDR1 SGDLS and CDR2 YYNGEE. The V gene end was trimmed by 2 bases and the J gene end by 7 bases; junction bases not matched to a gene: 11. There are 17 residues in the CDR3. The CDR3 sequence is CASSVEGTSGALTTQYF. CDR3 DNA: TGTGCCAGCAGCGTCGAGGGGACTAGCGGGGCCCTAACGACCCAGTACTTC.

This clonotype was recorded at least ten times. The chain uses TRBV5-6 and TRBJ1-2; D gene unclear. The CDR3 is 14 residues long. Trimming removed 2 bases at V and 8 bases at J, with 16 bases between. The germline V gene encodes CDR1 SGHDT and CDR2 YYEEEE. The CDR3 DNA reads TGTGCCAGCAGCTTCCGTTCAGTCTTTAAGGGCTACACCTTC. Amino acids: CASSFRSVFKGYTF.

This clonotype occurred many times. The CDR3, as DNA: TGCGCCAGCAGGAGGACAGTGGACGGGAACGCTTTCTTT. It is translated as CASRRTVDGNAFF. The chain joins TRBV10-2 to TRBJ1-1, with a possible D match to TRBD1 (6 bases). CDR1 and CDR2 from the germline V gene are WSHSY and SAAADI. The CDR3 spans 13 residues. V lost 6 bases, J lost 11 bases, and 19 bases lay in between.

This clonotype was recorded at least ten times. This chain uses TRBV7-8 with TRBJ2-1, with D hard to call. V lost 6 bases, J lost 1 base, and 19 bases lay in between. The CDR3 totals 17 residues. Germline V CDR1 and CDR2: SGHVS, FQNEAQ. The CDR3 here is CASRLESRAGSYNEQFF. Here the CDR3 DNA reads TGTGCCAGCAGACTTGAATCTAGGGCTGGTTCCTACAATGAGCAGTTCTTC. Drawing the rest from reference TRBV7-8 and TRBJ2-1, the complete variable domain is GAGVSQSPRYKVAKRGQDVALRCDPISGHVSLFWYQQALGQGPEFLTYFQNEAQLDKSGLPSDRFFAERPEGSVSTLKIQRTQQEDSAVYLCASRLESRAGSYNEQFFGPGTRLTVL.

This clonotype has a count of ten or more. The chain carries TRBV5-1 and TRBJ1-5, with TRBD1 as a possible D gene (5 bases). The length of the CDR3 is 15 residues. Trimming took 4 bases from V and 2 from J, leaving 13 bases between them. The germline gives CDR1 SGHRS, CDR2 YFSETQ. The CDR3 DNA reads as TGCGCCAGCAGCCCGGGCGGCAGGGGCAATCAGCCCCAGCATTTT. Protein product: CASSPGGRGNQPQHF.

This clonotype was counted at least ten times. The V and J genes are TRBV28 and TRBJ2-1; weak D call: TRBD1 (6 bases). Trimming pared 5 bases from V and 8 bases from J, leaving 10 bases between. The CDR3 loop spans 12 amino acids. Germline assignment: CDR1 MDHEN and CDR2 SYDVKM. The CDR3 region is CASSKQGHEQFF. The CDR3 DNA sequence: TGTGCCAGCAGTAAGCAGGGGCATGAGCAGTTCTTC.

This clonotype was observed many times. This rearrangement joins TRBV20-1 to TRBJ2-5; D is unclear. CDR1 is DFQATT and CDR2 is SNEGSKA in the germline V gene (reference sequence). The CDR3 spans 16 residues. The V end lost 3 bases, the J end lost 0 bases, and 17 bases lay between the germline ends. The CDR3 spells CSARGPPKTHQETQYF. The CDR3 region has the DNA TGCAGTGCTAGGGGCCCTCCGAAAACCCACCAAGAGACCCAGTACTTC.

This clonotype was seen at least ten times. The J gene is TRBJ1-2, the V gene TRBV6-1, with D unresolved. Trimming took 10 bases from V and 5 from J, leaving 8 bases between them. The CDR3 is 10 amino acids. Germline CDR1 is MNHNS and CDR2 is SASEGT. DNA of the CDR3: TGTGCCACCCAGAGTTATGGCTACACCTTC. Translating it yields CATQSYGYTF.

This clonotype occurred many times. V usage is TRBV6-1 and J usage is TRBJ2-7; D gene uncertain. This CDR3 is 14 amino acids long. Germline V gene sequence: CDR1 MNHNS, CDR2 SASEGT. V was pared by 5 bases and J by 3 bases, with 14 bases between. The CDR3 here is CASSIRPGYYEQYF. DNA for the CDR3: TGTGCCAGCAGTATACGACCAGGATACTACGAGCAGTACTTC.

Many counts were recorded for this clonotype. This rearrangement joins TRBV6-2 or TRBV6-3 to TRBJ2-7; D may be TRBD1 or TRBD2 (5 bases each). The CDR3 sequence is 15 residues long. V gave up 6 bases and J gave up 4 bases, with 19 bases separating them. Germline V gene data show CDR1 as MNHEY and CDR2 as SVGEGT. The CDR3 DNA follows: TGTGCCAGCAGGTCGTCCGGGGCAGGCAGGTACGAGCAGTACTTC. This translates into CASRSSGAGRYEQYF.

This clonotype was found many times. V gene TRBV18 combines with J gene TRBJ1-6; 10 bases agree with TRBD1. The CDR3 runs 17 residues. The ends lost 3 bases at V and 5 bases at J; junction bases unmatched: 7. Germline V gene lookup returns CDR1 KGHSH and CDR2 LQKENI. This CDR3 reads CASSPFETGGNNSPLHF. The CDR3 DNA sequence: TGTGCCAGCTCACCCTTCGAGACAGGGGGCAATAATTCACCCCTCCACTTT.

There are many counts of this clonotype. The chain carries TRBV30 and TRBJ1-2, with 7 positions matching TRBD1. V was pared by 2 bases and J by 0 bases, with 12 bases of the junction left unmatched. CDR1 is GTSNPN and CDR2 is SVGIG in the germline V gene (reference sequence). The CDR3 is 17 amino acids. CDR3 DNA: TGTGCCTGGAGTAGGCCTGGGACAGTCCAGGCTAACTATGGCTACACCTTC. Encoded protein: CAWSRPGTVQANYGYTF.

Many counts were recorded for this clonotype. The V gene is TRBV2, the J gene TRBJ1-5, with D possibly matching TRBD1 (5 bases). The CDR3 sequence is 14 residues long. V was pared by 8 bases and J by 5 bases, with 16 bases between. Germline V gives CDR1 SNHLY, CDR2 FYNNEI. The CDR3 nucleotides read TGTGCCAGCCGAGAGGGGCCCAATCATCAGCCCCAGCATTTT. Protein: CASREGPNHQPQHF.

The sample holds many counts of this clonotype. The V gene is TRBV25-1, the J gene TRBJ2-3; D perhaps matches TRBD1 (5 bases). Per the germline V gene, CDR1 is MGHDK and CDR2 is SYGVNS. The CDR3 is made up of 13 amino acids. The germline V and J ends were trimmed by 5 bases and 4 bases, with 10 bases remaining between them. CDR3 DNA: TGTGCCAGCAGTTTATTCAGGGCAGATACGCAGTATTTT. Its protein product is CASSLFRADTQYF.

This clonotype was detected ten times or more. The chain combines TRBV7-6 with TRBJ1-6; D unresolved. The CDR3 runs to 12 residues. Per the germline V gene, CDR1 is SGHVS and CDR2 is FNYEAQ. V was trimmed by 3 bases and J by 8 bases, leaving 5 bases between them. The CDR3 bases are TGTGCCAGCAGCTTTCCGGATTCACCCCTCCACTTT. Encoded protein: CASSFPDSPLHF.

This clonotype has a count of ten or more. The V call is TRBV3-1, the J call TRBJ2-1, with D unresolved. The V gene lost 0 bases and the J gene lost 5 bases, with 8 bases spanning the gap. In germline, CDR1 is LGHDT, CDR2 YNNKEL (reference sequence). The length of the CDR3 is 14 residues. The CDR3: CASSQEWADNEQFF. In DNA, the CDR3 is TGTGCCAGCAGCCAAGAATGGGCAGACAATGAGCAGTTCTTC.

The genes are TRBV7-9 and TRBJ1-1; D is unresolved. Looked up from germline, CDR1 is SEHNR and CDR2 is FQNEAQ (reference sequence). The CDR3 runs to 14 residues. With 5 bases removed from V and 4 bases from J, the gap between germline ends came to 14 bases. The CDR3 loop is CASSPDLAGTEAFF. For the CDR3, the DNA is TGTGCCAGCAGCCCGGATCTGGCTGGCACTGAAGCTTTCTTT. The complete variable domain, with remaining parts taken from reference TRBV7-9 and TRBJ1-1, reads DTGVSQNPRHKITKRGQNVTFRCDPISEHNRLYWYRQTLGQGPEFLTYFQNEAQLEKSRLLSDRFSAERPKGSFSTLEIQRTEQGDSAMYLCASSPDLAGTEAFFGQGTRLTVV.

This clonotype occurred many times. This chain connects TRBV20-1 to TRBJ1-6; D remains ambiguous. The CDR3 covers 15 residues. V was pared by 1 base and J by 9 bases, with 16 bases between. Germline values: CDR1 DFQATT, CDR2 SNEGSKA (reference sequence). The CDR3 bases are TGCAGTGCTAGAGCCGCTAGGGATCCCGCTTCACCCCTCCACTTT. This codes for CSARAARDPASPLHF.

This clonotype has a count of ten or more. The chain is built from TRBV7-9 and TRBJ2-7; TRBD2 aligns across 14 bases. Germline trimming cut 4 bases from V and 0 bases from J; bases unmatched to any gene: 5. The CDR3 runs to 17 residues. Per germline, CDR1 SEHNR and CDR2 FQNEAQ (reference sequence). For the CDR3, the DNA is TGTGCCAGCAGCTCCTGGGGGACTAGCGGGAGCTCCTACGAGCAGTACTTC. It specifies CASSSWGTSGSSYEQYF.

This clonotype was seen at least ten times. The rearrangement uses TRBV2 and TRBJ2-1, with D possibly being TRBD2 (5 bases). CDR1 is SNHLY and CDR2 is FYNNEI in the germline V gene. V dropped 7 bases and J dropped 8 bases, with 15 bases sitting between them. The CDR3 runs 13 residues. The CDR3 coding sequence is TGTGCCAGCACTTTTCCCGCGCGGGATGAGCAGTTCTTC. Its translation is CASTFPARDEQFF.